These 9 T cell receptor beta chains came from one sample sequenced in a study of T cells in Graves' hyperthyroidism and ophthalmopathy (dated by TCRdb to about 2019). Libraries came from multiplex PCR. TCRdb names Illumina HiSeq 2000 as the instrument used. TCR beta CDR3 regions were amplified from RNA transcripts. The first round of RT-PCR for the TCR CDR3 was performed with the HTBI primer set and the Qiagen OneStep RT-PCR kit. TCRdb trimmed public reads at Q25 via fastp, called clones via MiXCR and kept in-frame beta chains. Each record represents a unique CDR3 protein, reported with the most common genes and DNA among its rows. In this sample the table shows about 96,000 distinct CDR3 sequences, roughly 49% of which occur a single time. The ten top clones hold around 27% of the sample. The material sequenced was blood. The receptors were sampled from a woman in her thirties or forties with Graves' hyperthyroidism.

This clonotype occurred a few times. The genes are TRBV13 and TRBJ1-1; TRBD1 matches 7 bases. Per the germline V gene, CDR1 is PRHDT and CDR2 is FYEKMQ (reference sequence). V was clipped by 8 bases and J by 6 bases; unmatched bases: 12. CDR3 size: 14 residues. CDR3 residues: CASRYLQGFSEAFF. For the CDR3, the DNA is TGTGCCAGCCGCTACTTACAGGGGTTTTCTGAAGCTTTCTTT.

This sequence joins TRBV4-1 and TRBJ2-5; 11 bases are shared with TRBD2. The junction had 2 bases not matched to a gene; V was cut back by 0 bases and J by 5 bases. CDR3 length: 15 residues. CDR1 and CDR2 from the germline V gene are MGHRA and YSYEKL. The CDR3 DNA sequence: TGCGCCAGCAGCCAAGACACTAGCGGGAGTGAGACCCAGTACTTC. Amino acids: CASSQDTSGSETQYF.

This clonotype was picked up many times. The V and J genes are TRBV10-3 and TRBJ1-1; D unclear. The germline CDR1 and CDR2 sequences are ENHRY and SYGVKD. Trimming left V 10 bases short and J 2 bases short, with 11 bases between. The CDR3 loop spans 12 amino acids. This CDR3 reads CATMGFNTEAFF. The DNA for the CDR3 is TGTGCCACCATGGGGTTTAACACTGAAGCTTTCTTT.

The table lists this clonotype with a few counts. The chain is built from TRBV6-6 and TRBJ1-1, with TRBD1 matching over 8 bases. With V trimmed by 2 bases and J by 7 bases, 3 bases remained unmatched. CDR1 and CDR2 (germline): MNHNY, SVGAGI (reference sequence). The length of the CDR3 is 13 residues. The DNA for the CDR3 is TGTGCCAGCAGTTACAACAGGGGGTATGAAGCTTTCTTT. Translation: CASSYNRGYEAFF.

This clonotype was detected many times. The chain employs TRBV12-3 or TRBV12-4 and TRBJ1-1; the D gene is possibly TRBD1 (6 bases). The ends were cut back, 5 bases at V and 10 bases at J, with 14 bases in the middle. There are 12 residues in the CDR3. The CDR3 loop is CASSLPTGSAFF. The CDR3 nucleotides are TGTGCCAGCAGTCTCCCGACAGGTTCAGCTTTCTTT.

Note on this clonotype: An end of the junction differs from the germline gene, which may be a read error. The V and J genes are TRBV7-3 and TRBJ1-5, with 7 positions matching TRBD1. CDR1 and CDR2 from the germline V gene are SGHTA and FQGTGA. There are 13 residues in the CDR3. The CDR3 region is CASSRDRGSYEHF. CDR3 nucleotide sequence: TGCGCCAGCAGCCGGGACAGAGGCTCCTACGAGCATTTT.

V gene TRBV28 combines with J gene TRBJ1-4; 7 bases align to TRBD1. Germline V gives CDR1 MDHEN, CDR2 SYDVKM. The CDR3 is made up of 16 amino acids. Trimming took 5 bases from V and 8 from J; bases not matched to a gene: 14. The CDR3 loop reads CASSPPPGGIREKLFF. CDR3 nucleotide sequence: TGTGCCAGCAGTCCTCCCCCAGGGGGGATTCGGGAAAAACTGTTTTTT.

This clonotype was counted many times. CDR3 DNA: TGCGCCAGCAGTTATAGGGGCAGGAACACTGAAGCTTTCTTT. As protein: CASSYRGRNTEAFF. V gene TRBV10-2 combines with J gene TRBJ1-1; D may be TRBD1 (5 bases). The CDR3 loop spans 14 amino acids. Germline CDR1 WSHSY, CDR2 SAAADI. Trimming removed 5 bases at V and 1 base at J, with 11 bases between.

By frequency in the sample, this clonotype is medium-sized. The rearrangement links TRBV20-1 to TRBJ2-7, with TRBD2 identical over 8 bases. V gave up 3 bases and J gave up 4 bases; unmatched junction bases: 11. This CDR3 region has 15 residues. CDR1 and CDR2 (germline): DFQATT, SNEGSKA (reference sequence). CDR3 sequence reads: CSASKGGGRPYEQYF. The CDR3 nucleotides are TGCAGTGCTAGTAAGGGGGGCGGGAGGCCTTACGAGCAGTACTTC.